This TCR beta chain originates from a study of PD-1 blockade in classical Hodgkin lymphoma. Overall study findings and caveats: Reports indicated that newly diagnosed patients had lower baseline TCR diversity than healthy donors did.

Of note for this clone: What it binds is unknown.

Patients all relapsed after autologous stem cell transplantation, and there was variation in brentuximab vedotin exposure. Best outcomes ranged across complete response, partial response and progressive disease. The J segment lost 0 bases and the V segment lost 6 bases, leaving 4 bases of the junction unmatched. The CDR3 has 14 amino acids. Germline lookup yields CDR1 SGHVS and CDR2 FQNEAQ. Sequencing was performed with immunoSEQ multiplex PCR; in TCRdb, only in-frame clones are kept and a portion is missing. The table shows fewer than 100,000 clones, with approximately 88% occurring only once. The sequences come from peripheral blood mononuclear cells (PBMCs), collected at baseline. The chain is built from TRBV7-8 and TRBJ1-1, with TRBD1 identical over 7 bases. This sequence originates from a human donor with classical Hodgkin lymphoma. The CDR3: CASRRTGLNTEAFF. In nucleotides, the CDR3 is TGTGCCAGCAGACGGACAGGTCTGAACACTGAAGCTTTCTTT.